This T cell receptor (beta chain) stems from a study of regulatory T cells in long-lasting Graves disease. Time point reported: newly diagnosed GD, antithyroid drugs for less than 3 months. From RNA extracted from PBMCs, the TCR library was made. Only a few counts were recorded for this clonotype. V lost 5 bases and J lost 7; bases outside the gene matches: 7. Germline lookup yields CDR1 SNHLY and CDR2 FYNNEI. The CDR3 consists of 14 residues. Arm-PCR of CDR3 regions with iRepertoire HTBI primers generated TCR beta libraries. TCRdb ran MiXCR on the multiplex PCR reads and lists one entry per CDR3 protein. The sample has about 440,000 distinct CDR3 sequences, more than 12% seen once. This same sample was also taken into another study, of T cells in Graves' hyperthyroidism and ophthalmopathy. From that second work: It was uncontrolled infection, other autoimmune disease, pregnancy or lactation that excluded patients.

The sequence derives from a woman aged 25 to 39 with Graves disease. Sequencing used peripheral blood mononuclear cells (PBMCs), obtained at new diagnosis, from a patient treated with antithyroid drugs. This chain connects TRBV2 to TRBJ2-2; 7 nucleotides match TRBD2. CDR3 nucleotide sequence: TGTGCCAGCAGTTACTCGGGAGGAAACGGGGAGCTGTTTTTT. Its protein product is CASSYSGGNGELFF.